Below are 22 T cell receptor beta chains sequenced from a single sample in a study of T-cell memory formation after mild COVID-19. TCRdb passed the 5' RACE reads through MiXCR, listing each CDR3 protein once. Of 250,000 or so distinct CDR3 sequences listed, more than 15% are singletons. Sequenced input: PBMCs or a T cell subset sorted from them (not recorded which). The receptor source for this set is a man between 18 and 35 years old who had mild COVID-19 (a few samples of this study predate the infection). Cell type and time point are not known.

This clonotype was seen ten or more times. The J gene is TRBJ2-3, the V gene TRBV5-1; D not certain. Germline assignment: CDR1 SGHRS and CDR2 YFSETQ. The CDR3 length is 14 residues. V lost 0 bases, J lost 6 bases, and 11 bases lay in between. In DNA form, the CDR3 reads TGCGCCAGCAGCTTGGGAATCTCCCAGGATACGCAGTATTTT. Translating it yields CASSLGISQDTQYF.

The chain uses TRBV7-9 and TRBJ1-5, with D perhaps TRBD1 (5 bases). Trimming removed 5 bases from V and 6 bases from J, with 14 bases in between. The CDR3 extends over 14 amino acids. CDR1 and CDR2 (germline): SEHNR, FQNEAQ (reference sequence). CDR3 region: CASSPQGGGQPQHF. CDR3 sequence (DNA): TGTGCCAGCAGCCCTCAGGGTGGAGGTCAGCCCCAGCATTTT.

The sample holds a few counts of this clonotype. The gene calls are TRBV12-3 or TRBV12-4 and TRBJ2-2; TRBD2 aligns across 11 bases. J gave up 6 bases and V 3 bases, and 6 bases lay outside the gene matches. This CDR3 spans 16 amino acids. CDR3 DNA sequence: TGTGCCAGCAGTTTGCTAGCGGGGGGAAATGCCGGGGAGCTGTTTTTT. Amino acid sequence: CASSLLAGGNAGELFF.

In its sample, this clonotype was seen once. The V gene is TRBV20-1, the J gene TRBJ2-3, with 8 positions matching TRBD2. V lost 6 bases and J lost 6; bases outside the gene matches: 14. This CDR3 has 15 residues. Germline V lookup: CDR1 DFQATT, CDR2 SNEGSKA (reference sequence). In DNA, the CDR3 is TGCAGTGCCCCTCGCCGGGGGGGGACGGGGGATACGCAGTATTTT. Translating gives CSAPRRGGTGDTQYF.

The sample holds a few counts of this clonotype. CDR3 amino acids: CASSHPDGDEQFF. The DNA of the CDR3 is TGCGCCAGCAGCCACCCTGACGGGGATGAGCAGTTCTTC. This chain joins TRBV4-1 and TRBJ2-1; D perhaps matches TRBD2 (5 bases). This CDR3 is built from 13 residues. The germline V gene has CDR1 MGHRA and CDR2 YSYEKL. V lost 3 bases and J 8 bases, leaving 11 bases between the germline ends.

V gene TRBV28 combines with J gene TRBJ1-1; D call uncertain. The V end was cut by 3 bases, the J end by 11 bases, with 10 bases between. CDR1 and CDR2 from the germline V gene are MDHEN and SYDVKM. The length of the CDR3 is 11 residues. This CDR3 is CASSFLGLAFF. The CDR3 DNA is TGTGCCAGCAGTTTTTTAGGGCTGGCTTTCTTT.

In its sample, this clonotype was seen a few times. The rearrangement links TRBV5-6 to TRBJ1-5; weak D call: TRBD1 (5 bases). The CDR3 length is 14 residues. V was cut by 4 bases and J by 7 bases, with 15 bases left in between. Looked up from germline, CDR1 is SGHDT and CDR2 is YYEEEE. CDR3 sequence (DNA): TGTGCCAGCAGCGTGGGGGGATTGTGGCAGCCCCAGCATTTT. Amino acid sequence: CASSVGGLWQPQHF. Drawing the rest from reference TRBV5-6 and TRBJ1-5, the complete variable domain is DAGVTQSPTHLIKTRGQQVTLRCSPKSGHDTVSWYQQALGQGPQFIFQYYEEEERQRGNFPDRFSGHQFPNYSSELNVNALLLGDSALYLCASSVGGLWQPQHFGDGTRLSIL.

The sample holds many counts of this clonotype. This sequence joins TRBV4-3 and TRBJ1-2, with D possibly being TRBD1 (5 bases). Germline lookup yields CDR1 LGHNA and CDR2 YSLEER. The CDR3 spans 15 residues. V was shortened by 1 base and J by 2 bases, with 11 bases between the two germline ends. Here the CDR3 DNA reads TGCGCCAGCAGCCAAGTGGGGGGTATCAACTATGGCTACACCTTC. Encoded protein: CASSQVGGINYGYTF.

V is TRBV7-9 and J is TRBJ2-3, with a tentative D call TRBD1 (5 bases). Germline assignment: CDR1 SEHNR and CDR2 FQNEAQ (reference sequence). Trimming took 6 bases from V and 0 from J, leaving 10 bases between them. The CDR3 contains 14 residues. The CDR3: CASRYRQSTDTQYF. The CDR3 nucleotides are TGTGCCAGCAGGTACCGACAGAGCACAGATACGCAGTATTTT. The full variable domain, with the rest looked up from reference TRBV7-9 and TRBJ2-3, is DTGVSQNPRHKITKRGQNVTFRCDPISEHNRLYWYRQTLGQGPEFLTYFQNEAQLEKSRLLSDRFSAERPKGSFSTLEIQRTEQGDSAMYLCASRYRQSTDTQYFGPGTRLTVL.

This clonotype showed up many times. The genes are TRBV4-3 and TRBJ1-3; tentatively, D is TRBD1 (5 bases). CDR1 and CDR2 from the germline V gene are LGHNA and YSLEER. The V gene lost 0 bases and the J gene lost 3 bases, with 9 bases spanning the gap. The CDR3 has 15 residues. CDR3: CASSQDKRGGNTIYF. CDR3 DNA sequence: TGCGCCAGCAGCCAAGATAAAAGGGGTGGAAACACCATATATTTT.

This clonotype was counted only a few times. The chain links TRBV6-2 or TRBV6-3 to TRBJ2-2, with 7 positions matching TRBD1. The CDR3 contains 13 residues. The germline gives CDR1 MNHEY, CDR2 SVGEGT. Unmatched junction bases numbered 4, after V lost 6 bases and J lost 6 bases. The CDR3: CASSRDSPGELFF. CDR3 in DNA: TGTGCCAGCAGCCGGGACAGTCCCGGGGAGCTGTTTTTT.

The rearrangement joins TRBV11-1 to TRBJ2-1; no definite D call. Trimming removed 6 bases at V and 4 bases at J, with 7 bases between. CDR3 length: 12 amino acids. CDR1 is SGHAT, CDR2 FQDESV, per germline (reference sequence). In DNA, the CDR3 is TGTGCCAGCAGGGCCACTTACAATGAGCAGTTCTTC. It encodes CASRATYNEQFF. Looking up the rest from reference TRBV11-1 and TRBJ2-1 gives the full variable domain: EAEVAQSPRYKITEKSQAVAFWCDPISGHATLYWYRQILGQGPELLVQFQDESVVDDSQLPKDRFSAERLKGVDSTLKIQPAELGDSAMYLCASRATYNEQFFGPGTRLTVL.

Here the CDR3 DNA reads TGCGCCAGCAGCCAAGATGGGACAGTGAACACTGAAGCTTTCTTT. Encoded protein: CASSQDGTVNTEAFF. The chain links TRBV4-3 to TRBJ1-1; TRBD1 aligns across 7 bases. The ends lost 0 bases at V and 0 bases at J; junction bases unmatched: 1. Germline V lookup: CDR1 LGHNA, CDR2 YSLEER. This CDR3 is 15 amino acids long.

This clonotype appeared many times. The chain is built from TRBV7-2 and TRBJ1-2, with TRBD1 matching 7 bases. Looked up from germline, CDR1 is SGHTA and CDR2 is FQGNSA. The CDR3 loop spans 13 amino acids. V dropped 5 bases and J dropped 2; count of bases not matched to a gene: 2. CDR3 loop: CASSPDRNYGYTF. In DNA, the CDR3 is TGTGCCAGCAGCCCGGACAGGAACTATGGCTACACCTTC. The full variable domain, its missing parts supplied by reference TRBV7-2 and TRBJ1-2, is GAGVSQSPSNKVTEKGKDVELRCDPISGHTALYWYRQSLGQGLEFLIYFQGNSAPDKSGLPSDRFSAERTGGSVSTLTIQRTQQEDSAVYLCASSPDRNYGYTFGSGTRLTVV.

Many counts were recorded for this clonotype. The chain recombines TRBV20-1 with TRBJ1-1; D uncertain. Trimming stripped 3 bases from V and 1 base from J, with 9 bases between. Germline lookup yields CDR1 DFQATT and CDR2 SNEGSKA (reference sequence). The CDR3 contains 13 residues. The DNA of the CDR3 is TGCAGTGCTAGCGGCAGATGGAACACTGAAGCTTTCTTT. Its protein product is CSASGRWNTEAFF.

This chain uses TRBV24-1 with TRBJ1-5, with 12 bases lining up with TRBD1. CDR1 is KGHDR, CDR2 SFDVKD, per germline. There are 15 residues in the CDR3. The ends lost 8 bases at V and 3 bases at J; junction bases unmatched: 4. The CDR3 spells CATIGTGGLNQPQHF. For the CDR3, the DNA is TGTGCCACCATTGGGACAGGGGGCCTCAATCAGCCCCAGCATTTT.

This chain connects TRBV4-3 to TRBJ2-3; D is uncertain. V dropped 0 bases and J dropped 1 base, with 5 bases sitting between them. Per the germline V gene, CDR1 is LGHNA and CDR2 is YSLEER. The CDR3 covers 14 residues. The CDR3: CASSQDIGTDTQYF. In DNA, the CDR3 is TGCGCCAGCAGCCAAGATATTGGCACAGATACGCAGTATTTT.

Many counts were recorded for this clonotype. The genes are TRBV6-5 and TRBJ2-5; D is ambiguous. V was clipped by 0 bases and J by 4 bases, with 15 bases between them. The CDR3 totals 16 residues. Germline lookup yields CDR1 MNHEY and CDR2 SVGAGI. CDR3 nucleotide sequence: TGTGCCAGCAGTTACTCGAACCCCGGGCTGGGAGAGACCCAGTACTTC. It codes for CASSYSNPGLGETQYF.

The chain combines TRBV7-8 with TRBJ1-1; D perhaps matches TRBD1 (5 bases). The germline CDR1 and CDR2 sequences are SGHVS and FQNEAQ. V shed 5 bases and J shed 2 bases, with 15 bases lying between them. The CDR3 is 15 residues long. For the CDR3, the DNA is TGTGCCAGCAGCCTATCCGGGACCACTAACACTGAAGCTTTCTTT. It is translated as CASSLSGTTNTEAFF.

The chain uses TRBV5-5 and TRBJ2-6; D gene unclear. Trimming took off 0 bases at V and 6 bases at J, with 4 bases between the two ends. This CDR3 region has 13 residues. Germline loops: CDR1 SGHKS, CDR2 YYEKEE (reference sequence). The CDR3 loop reads CASSLGQANVLTF. The CDR3 DNA sequence: TGTGCCAGCAGCTTGGGACAGGCCAACGTCCTGACTTTC.

The chain recombines TRBV6-5 with TRBJ1-1; 8 bases agree with TRBD1. The length of the CDR3 is 12 residues. Germline values: CDR1 MNHEY, CDR2 SVGAGI. With 6 bases clipped from V and 11 bases from J, the junction kept 8 bases outside the gene matches. CDR3 amino acids: CASRTGDRLAFF. The CDR3 DNA reads as TGTGCCAGCAGGACAGGGGACAGACTCGCTTTCTTT.

This clonotype showed up just a few times. The chain is built from TRBV20-1 and TRBJ2-3; D gene uncertain. This CDR3 is built from 14 residues. Trimming shortened V by 3 bases and J by 5 bases, and 15 bases separated the two germline ends. In germline, CDR1 is DFQATT, CDR2 SNEGSKA (reference sequence). CDR3 in DNA: TGCAGTGCTAGGAGGCAGGTTTCGAGAGATACGCAGTATTTT. The encoded protein is CSARRQVSRDTQYF.